This T cell receptor (beta chain) comes out of a study of OX40 agonist ivuxolimab in advanced cancers. Profiling relied on immunoSEQ multiplex PCR, and the TCRdb table lists in-frame clones only, not all of them. The table lists about 100,000 clones, 75% to 95% of them singletons. This CDR3 is built from 14 residues. Germline-derived CDR1 and CDR2 are WNHNN and SYGVQD (reference sequence). V dropped 1 base and J dropped 1 base, with 5 bases sitting between them. This TCR was recovered from an adult with an advanced solid tumor such as melanoma, head and neck, liver or kidney cancer. This specimen was CD4+ or CD8+ T cells sorted from blood, taken in a trial of the OX40 agonist ivuxolimab. The J gene is TRBJ1-3, the V gene TRBV10-1; D gene unclear. The CDR3 DNA reads as TGCGCCAGCAGTGAGTACCGATCTGGAAACACCATATATTTT. Translated, it gives CASSEYRSGNTIYF.